The clone carrying this TCR beta chain appeared a few times. Sample-barcoded 5' priming and a J-beta primer mix drove a second PCR of about 6 to 12 cycles. A tag from a template-switch adaptor with 12 random nucleotides marked each cDNA molecule. TCRdb analysed the 5' RACE reads with MiXCR anew, one entry per CDR3 protein. This repertoire shows 1.5 million to 2 million distinct CDR3 sequences, about 30% found once; its top ten account for roughly 8%. Germline V CDR1 and CDR2: ENHRY, SYGVKD. The CDR3 is 13 residues long. Trimming pared 6 bases from V and 4 bases from J, leaving 11 bases between. This entry is derived from a study of blood T cells in healthy people across ages.

Specimen: blood. This receptor was obtained from a young woman in good health. The V call is TRBV10-3, the J call TRBJ2-3; no clear D. CDR3 in amino acids: CAIRPPVSDTQYF. The CDR3 DNA reads as TGTGCCATCAGACCCCCAGTATCAGATACGCAGTATTTT.